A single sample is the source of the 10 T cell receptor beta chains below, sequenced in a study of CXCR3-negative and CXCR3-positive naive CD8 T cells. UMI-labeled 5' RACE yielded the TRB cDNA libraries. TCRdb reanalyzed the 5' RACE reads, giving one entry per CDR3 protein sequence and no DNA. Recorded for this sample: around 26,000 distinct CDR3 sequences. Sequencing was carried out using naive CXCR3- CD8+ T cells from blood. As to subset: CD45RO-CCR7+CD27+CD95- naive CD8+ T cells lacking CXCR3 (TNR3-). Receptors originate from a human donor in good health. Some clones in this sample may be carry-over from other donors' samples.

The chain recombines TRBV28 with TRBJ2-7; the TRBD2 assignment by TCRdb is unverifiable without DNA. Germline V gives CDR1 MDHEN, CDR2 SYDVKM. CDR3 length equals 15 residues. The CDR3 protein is CASLAGDRVSYEQYF.

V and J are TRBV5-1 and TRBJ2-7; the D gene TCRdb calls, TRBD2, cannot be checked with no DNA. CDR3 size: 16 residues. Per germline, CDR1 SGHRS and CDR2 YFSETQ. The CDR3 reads CASRINLGLISYEQYF.

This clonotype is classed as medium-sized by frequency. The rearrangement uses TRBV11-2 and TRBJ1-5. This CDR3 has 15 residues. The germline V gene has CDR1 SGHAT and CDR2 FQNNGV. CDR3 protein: CASSHLADSNQPQHF.

The CDR3 spells CASSSGQVPLSTDTQYF. V and J are TRBV11-2 and TRBJ2-3; TCRdb selects TRBD1, and the lack of DNA leaves this call unchecked. Germline V gives CDR1 SGHAT, CDR2 FQNNGV. The CDR3 has 17 amino acids. Filled out from reference TRBV11-2 and TRBJ2-3, the complete variable domain reads EAGVAQSPRYKIIEKRQSVAFWCNPISGHATLYWYQQILGQGPKLLIQFQNNGVVDDSQLPKDRFSAERLKGVDSTLKIQPAKLEDSAVYLCASSSGQVPLSTDTQYFGPGTRLTVL.

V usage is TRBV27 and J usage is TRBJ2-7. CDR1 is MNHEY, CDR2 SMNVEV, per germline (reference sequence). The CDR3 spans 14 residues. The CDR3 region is CASSLLGSFYEQYF.

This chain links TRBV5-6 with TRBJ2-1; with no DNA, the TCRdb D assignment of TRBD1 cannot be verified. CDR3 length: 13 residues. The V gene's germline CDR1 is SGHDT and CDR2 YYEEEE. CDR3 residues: CASSLLRGYEQFF. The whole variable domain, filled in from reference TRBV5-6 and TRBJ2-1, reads DAGVTQSPTHLIKTRGQQVTLRCSPKSGHDTVSWYQQALGQGPQFIFQYYEEEERQRGNFPDRFSGHQFPNYSSELNVNALLLGDSALYLCASSLLRGYEQFFGPGTRLTVL.

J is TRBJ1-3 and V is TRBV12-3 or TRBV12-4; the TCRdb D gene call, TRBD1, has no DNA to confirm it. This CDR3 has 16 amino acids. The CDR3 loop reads CASSLAGQGYGNTIYF.

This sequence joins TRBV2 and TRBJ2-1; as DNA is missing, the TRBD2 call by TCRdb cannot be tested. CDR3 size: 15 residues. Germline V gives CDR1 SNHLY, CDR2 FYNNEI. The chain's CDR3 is CASSAAGGAHNEQFF.

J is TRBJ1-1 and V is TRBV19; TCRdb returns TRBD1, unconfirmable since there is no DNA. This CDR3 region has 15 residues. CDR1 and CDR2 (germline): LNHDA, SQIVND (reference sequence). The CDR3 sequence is CASSFRDGGNTEAFF.

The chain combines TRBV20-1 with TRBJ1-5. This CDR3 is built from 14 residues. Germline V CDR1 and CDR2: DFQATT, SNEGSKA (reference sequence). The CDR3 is CSARDLGSDQPQHF.